These 28 T cell receptor beta chains share one sample of origin, sequenced in a study of cytomegalovirus exposure and HLA in healthy donors. The study ran its PCR with 60 Vbeta and 13 Jbeta primers. Profiling relied on immunoSEQ multiplex PCR, and the TCRdb table lists in-frame clones only, not all of them. Of more than 130,000 clones in the sample, approximately 77% were seen once. The sequenced material came from PBMCs. These receptors were taken from a woman in her fifties or sixties in good health and CMV-seronegative.

The rearrangement joins TRBV11-3 to TRBJ1-1; 7 bases align to TRBD1. The CDR3 runs to 15 residues. Germline V lookup: CDR1 SGHNT, CDR2 YENEEA. J was trimmed by 4 bases and V by 5 bases; bases with no gene match: 10. DNA for the CDR3: TGTGCCAGCAGCCGCTATCGACAGGGCGTCACTGAAGCTTTCTTT. Protein: CASSRYRQGVTEAFF.

The rearrangement uses TRBV5-5 and TRBJ1-4; the D gene is possibly TRBD1 (5 bases). The V gene lost 0 bases and the J gene lost 8 bases, with 11 bases spanning the gap. Per germline, CDR1 SGHKS and CDR2 YYEKEE (reference sequence). The CDR3 is 14 residues long. The CDR3 sequence is CASSLALGGEKLFF. The CDR3 DNA reads TGTGCCAGCAGCTTGGCTCTGGGGGGAGAAAAACTGTTTTTT.

There are a few counts of this clone. The rearrangement links TRBV6-4 to TRBJ1-4, with 9 bases aligning to TRBD1. V dropped 8 bases and J dropped 5; count of bases not matched to a gene: 6. CDR3 length equals 14 residues. Germline V CDR1 and CDR2: MRHNA, SNTAGT. CDR3 sequence reads: CASGTGTGNEKLFF. As DNA, the CDR3 is TGTGCCAGCGGAACCGGGACAGGGAATGAAAAACTGTTTTTT.

The gene calls are TRBV7-9 and TRBJ1-5; D is unresolved. CDR3 size: 14 residues. The ends were cut back, 1 base at V and 7 bases at J, with 11 bases in the middle. Per the germline V gene, CDR1 is SEHNR and CDR2 is FQNEAQ (reference sequence). The CDR3 is CASSLEASGQPQHF. As DNA, the CDR3 is TGTGCCAGCAGCTTAGAGGCCTCAGGCCAGCCCCAGCATTTT.

V usage is TRBV5-8 and J usage is TRBJ2-5, with TRBD2 matching 7 bases. CDR3 length: 17 residues. Per the germline V gene, CDR1 is SGHTS and CDR2 is YDEGEE. J lost 1 base, V lost 0 bases, and 9 bases had no gene match. CDR3 nucleotide sequence: TGTGCCAGCAGCTTGGGGACTAGTATCGCCCTCCAAGAGACCCAGTACTTC. It yields the protein CASSLGTSIALQETQYF.

The chain joins TRBV7-2 to TRBJ2-3; D perhaps matches TRBD1 (6 bases). Deletions cut 0 bases from V and 4 bases from J, with 14 bases between. Germline V lookup: CDR1 SGHTA, CDR2 FQGNSA. The CDR3 extends over 16 amino acids. For the CDR3, the DNA is TGTGCCAGCAGCTTAGCGTGGGGACAAGCAGCAGATACGCAGTATTTT. It codes for CASSLAWGQAADTQYF.

The chain joins TRBV5-4 to TRBJ2-3; 11 nucleotides align to TRBD2. Losses at the gene ends were 4 bases for V and 0 bases for J; bases not matched to a gene: 10. The CDR3 extends over 18 amino acids. Germline CDR1 SGHNT, CDR2 YYREEE (reference sequence). CDR3 sequence (DNA): TGTGCCAGCAGCGCCACCTCTAGCGGGGGGTGGAGCACAGATACGCAGTATTTT. Protein sequence: CASSATSSGGWSTDTQYF.

The gene calls are TRBV9 and TRBJ2-1, with 13 positions matching TRBD2. The CDR3 extends over 16 amino acids. J was trimmed by 10 bases and V by 0 bases; bases with no gene match: 7. Germline loops: CDR1 SGDLS, CDR2 YYNGEE. The CDR3 DNA reads as TGTGCCAGCAGCGTAGGGACTAGCGGGGGTGGTTCGGAGCAGTTCTTC. Translating it yields CASSVGTSGGGSEQFF.

Only one count was recorded for this clone. The genes are TRBV29-1 and TRBJ1-1; D is perhaps TRBD1 (5 bases). This CDR3 has 15 amino acids. Trimming left V 4 bases short and J 1 base short, with 16 bases between. From germline, CDR1 is SQVTM and CDR2 ANQGSEA. The CDR3 region is CSVVVPRQQNTEAFF. The CDR3 DNA follows: TGCAGCGTTGTTGTGCCCCGACAGCAGAACACTGAAGCTTTCTTT.

This clone was detected once. The chain couples TRBV5-6 to TRBJ1-1; perhaps TRBD1 as D (6 bases). CDR3 length: 18 residues. Trimming removed 1 base from V and 0 bases from J, with 19 bases in between. Germline V gene lookup returns CDR1 SGHDT and CDR2 YYEEEE. This CDR3 is CASSLIQGIPIMNTEAFF. CDR3 DNA sequence: TGTGCCAGCAGCTTGATACAGGGCATACCAATTATGAACACTGAAGCTTTCTTT. The entire variable domain, with the rest obtained from reference TRBV5-6 and TRBJ1-1, is as follows: DAGVTQSPTHLIKTRGQQVTLRCSPKSGHDTVSWYQQALGQGPQFIFQYYEEEERQRGNFPDRFSGHQFPNYSSELNVNALLLGDSALYLCASSLIQGIPIMNTEAFFGQGTRLTVV.

The J gene is TRBJ2-7, the V gene TRBV30; D remains ambiguous. There are 11 residues in the CDR3. CDR1 and CDR2 from the germline V gene are GTSNPN and SVGIG (reference sequence). The germline V and J ends were trimmed by 4 bases and 5 bases, with 9 bases remaining between them. This CDR3 reads CAWKARDEQYF. The DNA for the CDR3 is TGTGCCTGGAAAGCACGTGACGAGCAGTACTTC. The entire variable domain, with the rest obtained from reference TRBV30 and TRBJ2-7, is as follows: SQTIHQWPATLVQPVGSPLSLECTVEGTSNPNLYWYRQAAGRGLQLLFYSVGIGQISSEVPQNLSASRPQDRQFILSSKKLLLSDSGFYLCAWKARDEQYFGPGTRLTVT.

This clone has only a few counts. The chain has TRBV6-5 and TRBJ1-4; no clear D gene. V gave up 2 bases and J gave up 6 bases, with 7 bases separating them. This CDR3 has 13 amino acids. Germline values: CDR1 MNHEY, CDR2 SVGAGI. CDR3 sequence: CASSYGPDEKLFF. CDR3 nucleotide sequence: TGTGCCAGCAGTTACGGGCCGGATGAAAAACTGTTTTTT.

This clone appeared a few times. V and J are TRBV6-1 and TRBJ2-1; 8 nucleotides match TRBD2. The germline gives CDR1 MNHNS, CDR2 SASEGT. CDR3 length: 14 residues. With V trimmed by 5 bases and J by 5 bases, 5 bases remained unmatched. The CDR3, as DNA: TGTGCCAGCAGTACTAGCGGCTGGAACAATGAGCAGTTCTTC. As protein: CASSTSGWNNEQFF.

This sequence joins TRBV6-5 and TRBJ1-3; maybe TRBD1 (5 bases). This CDR3 is 13 amino acids long. V was trimmed by 5 bases and J by 4 bases, leaving 9 bases between them. Germline V CDR1 and CDR2: MNHEY, SVGAGI. Here the CDR3 reads CASSLTGGNTIYF. CDR3 bases: TGTGCCAGCAGTCTTACAGGAGGAAACACCATATATTTT.

This chain's CDR3 is CSAAIGGDTEAFF. The DNA of the CDR3 is TGCAGCGCGGCCATCGGGGGGGACACTGAAGCTTTCTTT. J is TRBJ1-1 and V is TRBV29-1; TRBD1 is a possible D gene (5 bases). V was clipped by 7 bases and J by 3 bases, with 15 bases between them. The CDR3 covers 13 residues. Germline V gene data show CDR1 as SQVTM and CDR2 as ANQGSEA.

V is TRBV7-8 and J is TRBJ2-2; TRBD1 might be the D (6 bases). The CDR3 has 15 residues. CDR1 is SGHVS, CDR2 FQNEAQ, per germline. V was pared by 5 bases and J by 5 bases, with 15 bases between. CDR3 nucleotide sequence: TGTGCCAGCAGCCTCAGGGGTGTTCGAACCGGGGAGCTGTTTTTT. It specifies CASSLRGVRTGELFF.

A single count supports this clone. The J gene is TRBJ1-1, the V gene TRBV9; 8 nucleotides match TRBD1. Trimming at V came to 1 base and at J to 0 bases, leaving 8 bases not matched to a gene. The CDR3 loop spans 17 amino acids. CDR1 SGDLS and CDR2 YYNGEE come from the germline V gene. The CDR3 here is CASSVSSGQGLNTEAFF. For the CDR3, the DNA is TGTGCCAGCAGCGTAAGTAGTGGACAGGGCCTGAACACTGAAGCTTTCTTT.

CDR3 in amino acids: CASSLDSGRACGAFF. The CDR3 region has the DNA TGTGCCAGCAGCTTAGACTCGGGCAGGGCGTGTGGAGCTTTCTTT. The gene calls are TRBV5-4 and TRBJ1-1, with a weak D call TRBD1 (5 bases). The length of the CDR3 is 15 residues. Trimming took 2 bases from V and 10 from J, leaving 21 bases between them. The germline V gene encodes CDR1 SGHNT and CDR2 YYREEE (reference sequence).

The chain recombines TRBV12-5 with TRBJ2-1; D may be TRBD2 (7 bases). Germline V gene sequence: CDR1 LGHNT, CDR2 FRNRAP. The CDR3 consists of 15 residues. V lost 1 base, J lost 7 bases, and 14 bases lay in between. CDR3 in amino acids: CASGLGEGGGNEQFF. CDR3 coding DNA: TGTGCTAGTGGTTTGGGGGAAGGGGGGGGGAATGAGCAGTTCTTC.

The chain couples TRBV10-1 to TRBJ2-7; D is possibly TRBD1 (6 bases). The V gene lost 5 bases and the J gene lost 6 bases, with 20 bases spanning the gap. The CDR3 consists of 15 residues. In germline, CDR1 is WNHNN, CDR2 SYGVQD (reference sequence). The CDR3 nucleotides read TGCGCCAGCAGTAAGACAGGTCTGGGGTTGGTCGAGCAGTACTTC. Translation: CASSKTGLGLVEQYF.

V usage is TRBV14 and J usage is TRBJ1-1; D gene uncertain. Germline V gene lookup returns CDR1 SGHDN and CDR2 FVKESK. The CDR3 spans 13 residues. V shed 1 base and J shed 0 bases, with 3 bases lying between them. CDR3 protein: CASSQVMNTEAFF. The CDR3 DNA follows: TGTGCCAGCAGCCAAGTTATGAACACTGAAGCTTTCTTT.

The chain recombines TRBV7-2 with TRBJ1-1; the D is unclear. The CDR3 is 14 residues long. V was trimmed by 0 bases and J by 0 bases, leaving 5 bases between them. CDR1 is SGHTA, CDR2 FQGNSA, per germline. As DNA, the CDR3 is TGTGCCAGCAGCTTAGCGTATGTGAACACTGAAGCTTTCTTT. Residues: CASSLAYVNTEAFF.

CDR3 bases: TGTGCCTGGATTCTCCCCGGGACTAGCATTGCAGATACGCAGTATTTT. It is translated as CAWILPGTSIADTQYF. The chain joins TRBV30 to TRBJ2-3; 9 bases line up with TRBD2. The CDR3 is 16 residues long. V was clipped by 4 bases and J by 4 bases; unmatched bases: 12. Germline CDR1 is GTSNPN and CDR2 is SVGIG (reference sequence).

CDR3 nucleotide sequence: TGTGCCAGCAGCCGTCGGACAGGGGGCAATCCCGGGGAGCTGTTTTTT. Its protein product is CASSRRTGGNPGELFF. V usage is TRBV4-2 and J usage is TRBJ2-2; 11 nucleotides line up with TRBD1. V gave up 4 bases and J gave up 6 bases; unmatched junction bases: 7. Germline values: CDR1 LGHNA, CDR2 YNFKEQ. This CDR3 has 16 residues.

The rearrangement uses TRBV7-9 and TRBJ2-1; TRBD2 might be the D (6 bases). Germline CDR1 SEHNR, CDR2 FQNEAQ (reference sequence). V was clipped by 2 bases and J by 9 bases, with 8 bases between them. This CDR3 has 12 amino acids. CDR3 in amino acids: CASSLPEGEQFF. Written as DNA, the CDR3 is TGTGCCAGCAGCTTACCGGAGGGTGAGCAGTTCTTC.

The chain is built from TRBV10-3 and TRBJ1-6; TRBD1 aligns across 8 bases. There are 16 residues in the CDR3. J gave up 6 bases and V 6 bases, and 10 bases lay outside the gene matches. Germline V gives CDR1 ENHRY, CDR2 SYGVKD. The CDR3 DNA follows: TGTGCCATCAGCTTAGACAGGGGCGAAGGTAATTCACCCCTCCACTTT. Amino acids: CAISLDRGEGNSPLHF.

The chain employs TRBV7-9 and TRBJ1-2; D possibly corresponds to TRBD1 (5 bases). Germline V gene data show CDR1 as SEHNR and CDR2 as FQNEAQ (reference sequence). Trimming stripped 0 bases from V and 0 bases from J, with 11 bases between. The CDR3 has 16 amino acids. CDR3 amino acids: CASSLASAGTNYGYTF. CDR3 DNA: TGTGCCAGCAGCTTAGCCTCGGCAGGGACTAACTATGGCTACACCTTC.

The table lists this clone with a count of one. The CDR3 reads CASITSGGGTDTQYF. Here the CDR3 DNA reads TGTGCCAGCATAACTAGCGGGGGGGGCACAGATACGCAGTATTTT. This chain uses TRBV27 with TRBJ2-3; 13 bases agree with TRBD2. With 7 bases clipped from V and 1 base from J, the junction kept 2 bases outside the gene matches. Germline V lookup: CDR1 MNHEY, CDR2 SMNVEV (reference sequence). CDR3 size: 15 residues.